The 30 T cell receptor beta chains below come from one sample, sequenced in a study of T cell changes during pregnancy in multiple sclerosis. Sequencing used immunoSEQ multiplex PCR; TCRdb keeps in-frame clones, though not all of them. This table has around 53,000 clones, about 88% appearing once. Source: CD8+ T cells from peripheral blood mononuclear cells, taken before pregnancy. The origin of the receptors is a female donor with multiple sclerosis, enrolled in a pregnancy study.

V gene TRBV13 combines with J gene TRBJ2-1; D is perhaps TRBD2 (6 bases). CDR1 PRHDT and CDR2 FYEKMQ come from the germline V gene (reference sequence). This CDR3 contains 15 residues. V was trimmed by 0 bases and J by 7 bases, leaving 13 bases between them. CDR3 region: CASSLGSSAPNEQFF. In DNA form, the CDR3 reads TGTGCCAGCAGCTTAGGGTCTAGCGCGCCGAATGAGCAGTTCTTC. The complete variable domain, with remaining parts taken from reference TRBV13 and TRBJ2-1, reads AAGVIQSPRHLIKEKRETATLKCYPIPRHDTVYWYQQGPGQDPQFLISFYEKMQSDKGSIPDRFSAQQFSDYHSELNMSSLELGDSALYFCASSLGSSAPNEQFFGPGTRLTVL.

The chain carries TRBV25-1 and TRBJ1-4; a weak D match, TRBD1 (5 bases). CDR1 and CDR2 (germline): MGHDK, SYGVNS. This CDR3 has 12 amino acids. V was trimmed by 8 bases and J by 8 bases, leaving 12 bases between them. In DNA form, the CDR3 reads TGTGCCAGCGGGGCGGCCCGGGAAAAACTGTTTTTT. Translation: CASGAAREKLFF.

This chain uses TRBV9 with TRBJ1-5; D possibly corresponds to TRBD1 (6 bases). CDR3 length: 13 amino acids. The V end was cut by 2 bases, the J end by 6 bases, with 9 bases between. The germline CDR1 and CDR2 sequences are SGDLS and YYNGEE. The CDR3 nucleotides read TGTGCCAGCAGCGTGGGGGCTCGTCAGCCCCAGCATTTT. It encodes CASSVGARQPQHF.

In its sample, this clone was seen once. The chain combines TRBV9 with TRBJ2-3; D is undetermined. V lost 1 base, J lost 4 bases, and 7 bases lay in between. The germline CDR1 and CDR2 sequences are SGDLS and YYNGEE. The CDR3 totals 13 residues. This CDR3 reads CASSVTGPDTQYF. In DNA form, the CDR3 reads TGTGCCAGCAGCGTAACGGGTCCAGATACGCAGTATTTT.

Concerning this clone: This specimen includes other DNA sequences encoding the same CDR3. The chain carries TRBV5-6 and TRBJ1-2; no clear D. The CDR3 length is 14 residues. V lost 0 bases and J lost 4, with 10 bases in between. Germline assignment: CDR1 SGHDT and CDR2 YYEEEE. The CDR3 region is CASSLGRRSYGYTF. CDR3 nucleotide sequence: TGTGCCAGCAGCTTGGGTCGGAGATCCTATGGCTACACCTTC.

This clone was counted only a few times. This chain uses TRBV9 with TRBJ1-2, with 7 bases lining up with TRBD1. This CDR3 comprises 14 residues. Germline CDR1 SGDLS, CDR2 YYNGEE. J was trimmed by 5 bases and V by 4 bases; bases with no gene match: 8. CDR3: CASSQGTAQYGYTF. The DNA for the CDR3 is TGTGCCAGCAGCCAAGGGACAGCCCAGTATGGCTACACCTTC.

The chain recombines TRBV2 with TRBJ2-7; 7 bases line up with TRBD1. Germline loops: CDR1 SNHLY, CDR2 FYNNEI. The CDR3 length is 15 residues. The junction had 13 bases not matched to a gene; V was cut back by 5 bases and J by 6 bases. The CDR3 region is CASSFQTGLILEQYF. The CDR3 coding sequence is TGTGCCAGCAGTTTCCAGACAGGGCTAATCCTCGAGCAGTACTTC.

The rearrangement uses TRBV7-9 and TRBJ2-7, with D possibly TRBD2 on 6 matching bases. The CDR3 consists of 13 residues. Germline CDR1 and CDR2: SEHNR and FQNEAQ (reference sequence). The V and J ends lost 8 bases and 4 bases respectively, with 15 bases between them. The CDR3 nucleotides read TGTGCCAGCTCCGGAGGGGTGACGTACGAGCAGTACTTC. Translated, it gives CASSGGVTYEQYF.

The rearrangement joins TRBV6-5 to TRBJ2-7, with TRBD2 matching over 7 bases. Trimming took 5 bases from V and 2 from J; bases not matched to a gene: 6. In germline, CDR1 is MNHEY, CDR2 SVGAGI. This CDR3 comprises 14 residues. CDR3 coding DNA: TGTGCCAGCAGTCCGACTAGCCCTCCCTACGAGCAGTACTTC. It is translated as CASSPTSPPYEQYF.

This chain connects TRBV4-3 to TRBJ2-1; D might be TRBD1 (5 bases). CDR1 is LGHNA, CDR2 YSLEER, per germline. The ends were cut back, 4 bases at V and 9 bases at J, with 25 bases in the middle. The length of the CDR3 is 17 residues. The CDR3 protein is CASSLPYRPWKSFEQFF. DNA for the CDR3: TGCGCCAGCAGCCTACCCTACAGGCCATGGAAAAGTTTTGAGCAGTTCTTC.

This clone was seen a few times. V is TRBV19 and J is TRBJ1-1, with D unclear. CDR3 length: 15 residues. Looked up from germline, CDR1 is LNHDA and CDR2 is SQIVND (reference sequence). V was trimmed by 3 bases and J by 6 bases, leaving 17 bases between them. The CDR3 here is CASSIWAEGTPEAFF. The CDR3 DNA reads as TGTGCCAGTAGTATCTGGGCGGAGGGTACCCCTGAAGCTTTCTTT.

V usage is TRBV5-4 and J usage is TRBJ1-3; D gene uncertain. Trimming shortened V by 4 bases and J by 0 bases, and 11 bases separated the two germline ends. The CDR3 has 15 amino acids. Germline V lookup: CDR1 SGHNT, CDR2 YYREEE (reference sequence). The CDR3 loop is CASSLLPNSGNTIYF. CDR3 in DNA: TGTGCCAGCAGCCTCCTACCTAACTCTGGAAACACCATATATTTT. The entire variable domain, with the rest obtained from reference TRBV5-4 and TRBJ1-3, is as follows: ETGVTQSPTHLIKTRGQQVTLRCSSQSGHNTVSWYQQALGQGPQFIFQYYREEENGRGNFPPRFSGLQFPNYSSELNVNALELDDSALYLCASSLLPNSGNTIYFGEGSWLTVV.

The gene calls are TRBV11-2 and TRBJ2-7; TRBD1 matches at 9 bases. Per the germline V gene, CDR1 is SGHAT and CDR2 is FQNNGV. This CDR3 spans 16 amino acids. With V trimmed by 4 bases and J by 3 bases, 10 bases remained unmatched. For the CDR3, the DNA is TGTGCCAGCAGCTCTAGGGACAGGGATAGAAACTACGAGCAGTACTTC. It translates to CASSSRDRDRNYEQYF.

J is TRBJ2-5 and V is TRBV9; possible D gene TRBD1, 6 bases. Germline values: CDR1 SGDLS, CDR2 YYNGEE. Trimming shortened V by 0 bases and J by 5 bases, and 8 bases separated the two germline ends. CDR3 size: 13 residues. This CDR3 reads CASSVGQGETQYF. The CDR3 DNA sequence: TGTGCCAGCAGCGTAGGTCAGGGGGAGACCCAGTACTTC.

This clone was counted ten times or more. V gene TRBV25-1 combines with J gene TRBJ2-7; D gene unclear. The germline V gene has CDR1 MGHDK and CDR2 SYGVNS. The CDR3 has 11 residues. V shed 7 bases and J shed 3 bases, with 7 bases lying between them. This CDR3 reads CASTGSYEQYF. Here the CDR3 DNA reads TGTGCCAGCACAGGCAGCTACGAGCAGTACTTC.

This chain joins TRBV4-3 and TRBJ2-1; a possible D gene is TRBD2 (6 bases). The length of the CDR3 is 17 residues. The ends were cut back, 0 bases at V and 4 bases at J, with 16 bases in the middle. Germline assignment: CDR1 LGHNA and CDR2 YSLEER. CDR3 sequence (DNA): TGCGCCAGCAGCCAAGAATGGGAGGCAGAATTTTACAATGAGCAGTTCTTC. Translating it yields CASSQEWEAEFYNEQFF.

The V gene is TRBV7-2, the J gene TRBJ2-7; TRBD2 matches at 11 bases. The J segment lost 5 bases and the V segment lost 2 bases, leaving 8 bases of the junction unmatched. The CDR3 is made up of 16 amino acids. The germline CDR1 and CDR2 sequences are SGHTA and FQGNSA. CDR3 sequence: CASSLFSGGAYDEQYF. CDR3 in DNA: TGTGCCAGCAGCTTATTTAGCGGGGGGGCGTACGACGAGCAGTACTTC. Looking up the rest from reference TRBV7-2 and TRBJ2-7 gives the full variable domain: GAGVSQSPSNKVTEKGKDVELRCDPISGHTALYWYRQSLGQGLEFLIYFQGNSAPDKSGLPSDRFSAERTGGSVSTLTIQRTQQEDSAVYLCASSLFSGGAYDEQYFGPGTRLTVT.

The chain combines TRBV9 with TRBJ1-4; TRBD1 might be the D (6 bases). Per the germline V gene, CDR1 is SGDLS and CDR2 is YYNGEE. The CDR3 contains 14 residues. V lost 0 bases and J 7 bases, leaving 10 bases between the germline ends. The CDR3 nucleotides read TGTGCCAGCAGCGTAGGGGGGCGCGGTGAAAAACTGTTTTTT. It translates to CASSVGGRGEKLFF.

The genes are TRBV9 and TRBJ1-2; D remains ambiguous. The CDR3 totals 12 residues. The V gene's germline CDR1 is SGDLS and CDR2 YYNGEE. With 5 bases removed from V and 0 bases from J, the gap between germline ends came to 5 bases. CDR3 protein: CASRGANYGYTF. The CDR3, as DNA: TGTGCCAGCAGAGGAGCTAACTATGGCTACACCTTC.

This clone was seen only once. The J gene is TRBJ2-1, the V gene TRBV2, with 8 bases fitting TRBD1. The trim removed 7 bases at V and 4 bases at J, leaving 9 bases unmatched. This CDR3 contains 15 residues. Looked up from germline, CDR1 is SNHLY and CDR2 is FYNNEI. In DNA form, the CDR3 reads TGTGCCAGCATAGGCCGGACAGGGCAATACAATGAGCAGTTCTTC. Residues: CASIGRTGQYNEQFF.

The chain employs TRBV5-6 and TRBJ1-2; D gene uncertain. The CDR3 is made up of 13 amino acids. CDR1 and CDR2 from the germline V gene are SGHDT and YYEEEE. Trimming stripped 1 base from V and 2 bases from J, with 6 bases between. In DNA, the CDR3 is TGTGCCAGCAGCTTGATCGAGAACTATGGCTACACCTTC. It yields the protein CASSLIENYGYTF. Based on the CDR3 plus reference TRBV5-6 and TRBJ1-2, the full variable domain is DAGVTQSPTHLIKTRGQQVTLRCSPKSGHDTVSWYQQALGQGPQFIFQYYEEEERQRGNFPDRFSGHQFPNYSSELNVNALLLGDSALYLCASSLIENYGYTFGSGTRLTVV.

V and J are TRBV6-5 and TRBJ2-1; 14 bases line up with TRBD2. Germline V gene lookup returns CDR1 MNHEY and CDR2 SVGAGI. V shed 7 bases and J 3 bases; nucleotides not matched to a gene: 2. CDR3 length: 15 residues. CDR3 amino acids: CASTGLAGGYNEQFF. Here the CDR3 DNA reads TGTGCCAGCACCGGACTAGCGGGGGGCTACAATGAGCAGTTCTTC.

This rearrangement joins TRBV27 to TRBJ2-3; no firm D call. Deletions cut 2 bases from V and 0 bases from J, with 12 bases between. The CDR3 contains 16 residues. Germline V gene lookup returns CDR1 MNHEY and CDR2 SMNVEV (reference sequence). CDR3 nucleotides: TGTGCCAGCAGTTTACGCCGGAGCTCTAGCACAGATACGCAGTATTTT. This encodes CASSLRRSSSTDTQYF.

The chain couples TRBV29-1 to TRBJ2-7; 7 positions agree with TRBD2. The CDR3 covers 15 residues. Looked up from germline, CDR1 is SQVTM and CDR2 is ANQGSEA. Trimming removed 4 bases from V and 3 bases from J; junction bases left unmatched: 12. CDR3 coding DNA: TGCAGCGTTGGGAGGGCGGGAGACTACCACTACGAGCAGTACTTC. Its protein product is CSVGRAGDYHYEQYF.

The chain links TRBV2 to TRBJ2-7; 8 bases align to TRBD2. The germline V gene has CDR1 SNHLY and CDR2 FYNNEI. The CDR3 loop spans 14 amino acids. With V trimmed by 8 bases and J by 3 bases, 9 bases remained unmatched. CDR3 in amino acids: CASSLSGAIYEQYF. The CDR3 DNA follows: TGTGCCAGCTCACTTAGCGGGGCGATCTACGAGCAGTACTTC.

The chain combines TRBV5-4 with TRBJ1-6; 8 nucleotides agree with TRBD1. J gave up 10 bases and V 3 bases, and 6 bases lay outside the gene matches. Germline V gene lookup returns CDR1 SGHNT and CDR2 YYREEE (reference sequence). This CDR3 region has 14 residues. CDR3: CASSSRTGNSPLHF. CDR3 sequence (DNA): TGTGCCAGCAGCTCCCGGACAGGGAACTCACCCCTCCACTTT.

The V call is TRBV27, the J call TRBJ2-7; possible D gene TRBD1, 6 bases. V dropped 8 bases and J dropped 4 bases, with 15 bases sitting between them. Germline loops: CDR1 MNHEY, CDR2 SMNVEV (reference sequence). This CDR3 is 13 amino acids long. DNA for the CDR3: TGTGCCAGCGCCCGGGACACGGTTTACGAGCAGTACTTC. This sequence encodes CASARDTVYEQYF.

There are a few counts of this clone. The rearrangement joins TRBV4-3 to TRBJ2-3; 9 bases fit TRBD2. The junction had 7 bases not matched to a gene; V was cut back by 1 base and J by 2 bases. CDR1 and CDR2 from the germline V gene are LGHNA and YSLEER. CDR3 length: 17 residues. As DNA, the CDR3 is TGCGCCAGCAGCCAAGGCCGGCGGGGGGGTCTCACAGATACGCAGTATTTT. Its protein product is CASSQGRRGGLTDTQYF.

This chain connects TRBV6-5 to TRBJ2-5; D is perhaps TRBD2 (5 bases). The CDR3 spans 12 residues. The germline CDR1 and CDR2 sequences are MNHEY and SVGAGI. The V gene lost 2 bases and the J gene lost 7 bases, with 8 bases spanning the gap. The CDR3 protein is CASSYAEGTQYF. The CDR3 coding sequence is TGTGCCAGCAGTTACGCCGAGGGGACCCAGTACTTC.

Regarding this clone: One end of the junction fails to match germline, which may point to a read error. The chain combines TRBV5-1 with TRBJ1-1; D may be TRBD1 (5 bases). The CDR3 extends over 15 amino acids. The germline V gene encodes CDR1 SGHRS and CDR2 YFSETQ. This CDR3 reads CASSSEGLVNTEAFF. As DNA, the CDR3 is TGTGCCAGCAGCTCGGAGGGGTTAGTGAACACTGAAGCTTTCTTT.